The following is a T cell receptor (beta chain) sequence with its context. Antigen specificity is unknown. Germline V gene sequence: CDR1 SNHLY, CDR2 FYNNEI. V was clipped by 5 bases and J by 3 bases, with 17 bases between them. The CDR3 spans 15 residues. This record comes from a study of regulatory T cells in long-lasting Graves disease. The time point is: newly diagnosed GD, antithyroid drugs for less than 3 months. From PBMCs, RNA was extracted and then used to make the TCR library. Construction of TCR beta libraries relied on iRepertoire HTBI primers and on Arm-PCR targeting CDR3 regions. TCRdb independently ran MiXCR on the multiplex PCR reads; one entry per CDR3 protein. The sample consists of more than 350,000 distinct CDR3 sequences, 15% of them appearing once. Study-level results: Favored gene segments in persistent disease were TRBV28, TRBJ1-2 and TRBJ2-5.

The sample was also reused in another study, on T cells in Graves' hyperthyroidism and ophthalmopathy. According to that study: Diagnostic decisions used clinical symptoms, serum thyroxine and TRAb, thyroid ultrasound and orbital computed tomography. The primer set for the first-round RT-PCR of the TCR CDR3 was HTBI. Stable hyperthyroidism and ophthalmopathy were separated using 13 V-J signatures.

V usage is TRBV2 and J usage is TRBJ2-7; perhaps TRBD1 as D (6 bases). The sample consisted of peripheral blood mononuclear cells (PBMCs), taken at new diagnosis, from a patient treated with antithyroid drugs. This TCR was recovered from a woman under 40 with Graves disease. In DNA, the CDR3 is TGTGCCAGCAGTTCCAGGGGAAAGGGATTCTACGAGCAGTACTTC. It translates to CASSSRGKGFYEQYF. Full variable domain (remainder filled in from reference TRBV2 and TRBJ2-7): EPEVTQTPSHQVTQMGQEVILRCVPISNHLYFYWYRQILGQKVEFLVSFYNNEISEKSEIFDDQFSVERPDGSNFTLKIRSTKLEDSAMYFCASSSRGKGFYEQYFGPGTRLTVT.